This T cell receptor (beta chain) was sequenced for a study of blood T cell repertoires in COVID-19. At the level of the study: Some COVID-19 samples were acute and others convalescent; all came from the United States, Italy and Spain. PBMCs, B-cell-depleted T cells, or T cells were the source of the cDNA or gDNA that made up the material.

Trimming at V came to 3 bases and at J to 4 bases, leaving 0 bases not matched to a gene. CDR3 length: 13 residues. Authors' processing steps: Reference gene primers were amplified, and this amplification served to estimate nucleated cell counts. Sequenced by immunoSEQ multiplex PCR; TCRdb stores in-frame clones only, minus some. V, J and clone size are those of that table, while D and trimming were read from the DNA. The sample records 31,000 or so clones, roughly nine tenths being singletons. This TCR was recovered from an elderly man with acute or convalescent COVID-19. The J gene is TRBJ2-1, the V gene TRBV12-3 or TRBV12-4; 7 bases align to TRBD1. Sequences were obtained from peripheral blood. The CDR3 DNA reads TGTGCCAGCAGTTTGGGACAGTACAATGAGCAGTTCTTC. Translating gives CASSLGQYNEQFF.